The 2 T cell receptor beta chains below were found in one sample sequenced in a study of cytomegalovirus exposure and HLA in healthy donors. The primer mix had 60 Vbeta and 13 Jbeta primers. Profiling relied on immunoSEQ multiplex PCR, and the TCRdb table lists in-frame clones only, not all of them. The sample has 110,000 or so clones; over 80% are singletons. The sample was PBMCs. Receptors originate from a man between 18 and 29 years old in good health and CMV-seronegative.

V and J are TRBV10-3 and TRBJ2-1; 7 nucleotides match TRBD1. With V trimmed by 6 bases and J by 4 bases, 9 bases remained unmatched. Germline V gene lookup returns CDR1 ENHRY and CDR2 SYGVKD. This CDR3 has 15 amino acids. The CDR3 DNA follows: TGTGCCATCAGCCGATCCGAGGACAGGTACAATGAGCAGTTCTTC. It translates to CAISRSEDRYNEQFF.

This clone was counted once. The J gene is TRBJ1-1, the V gene TRBV4-2, with D uncertain. The CDR3 sequence is 14 residues long. Trimming stripped 4 bases from V and 5 bases from J, with 14 bases between. Germline assignment: CDR1 LGHNA and CDR2 YNFKEQ. The DNA of the CDR3 is TGTGCCAGCAGCCGTACCTCGGAGTTAACTGAAGCTTTCTTT. Protein product: CASSRTSELTEAFF.